What follows are 18 T cell receptor beta chains derived from one specimen sequenced in a study of T-cell memory formation after mild COVID-19. Via MiXCR, TCRdb re-called the 5' RACE reads, giving one row per CDR3 protein. This table holds more than 250,000 distinct CDR3 sequences, approximately 15% found once. What was sequenced was PBMCs or a T cell subset sorted from them (not recorded which). The receptors were sampled from a man in his late teens or twenties who had mild COVID-19 (a few samples of this study predate the infection). Cell type and time point are not known.

This clonotype has just a few counts. The V gene is TRBV18, the J gene TRBJ2-4; TRBD1 aligns across 11 bases. The CDR3 runs 14 residues. Germline V lookup: CDR1 KGHSH, CDR2 LQKENI. The V gene end was trimmed by 6 bases and the J gene end by 8 bases; junction bases not matched to a gene: 6. CDR3 amino acids: CASSLGQGADIQYF. DNA for the CDR3: TGTGCCAGCTCCCTCGGACAGGGGGCTGACATTCAGTACTTC.

A few counts support this clonotype. The rearrangement joins TRBV5-1 to TRBJ2-3, with D unclear. Germline CDR1 reads SGHRS; CDR2 reads YFSETQ. V lost 0 bases and J 6 bases, leaving 11 bases between the germline ends. The CDR3 loop spans 14 amino acids. The CDR3 coding sequence is TGCGCCAGCAGCTTGGGGATGGCGCCGGATACGCAGTATTTT. Its protein product is CASSLGMAPDTQYF.

The V gene is TRBV4-2, the J gene TRBJ2-7, with D possibly TRBD2 on 5 matching bases. The CDR3 has 16 residues. V dropped 0 bases and J dropped 4 bases, with 16 bases sitting between them. The germline V gene has CDR1 LGHNA and CDR2 YNFKEQ. In DNA, the CDR3 is TGTGCCAGCAGCCAAGACCTTGGCGGCGGGCCATACGAGCAGTACTTC. Its protein product is CASSQDLGGGPYEQYF.

CDR3 protein: CASSLRDRGHEQFF. Here the CDR3 DNA reads TGTGCCAGCAGCCTCCGGGACAGGGGCCATGAGCAGTTCTTC. J is TRBJ2-1 and V is TRBV7-6; TRBD1 matches 10 bases. This CDR3 region has 14 residues. V shed 5 bases, J shed 8 bases, and the junction held 6 bases outside the gene matches. Germline values: CDR1 SGHVS, CDR2 FNYEAQ.

This clonotype has more than one count but fewer than ten. The chain has TRBV3-1 and TRBJ2-4; weak D call: TRBD2 (6 bases). CDR1 and CDR2 from the germline V gene are LGHDT and YNNKEL (reference sequence). This CDR3 has 14 residues. Trimming removed 1 base from V and 5 bases from J, with 9 bases in between. CDR3 in DNA: TGTGCCAGCAGCCAAGGGGGGGAGCAAAACATTCAGTACTTC. It specifies CASSQGGEQNIQYF.

This clonotype turned up a few times. The chain joins TRBV5-1 to TRBJ2-5; D is unclear. CDR3 size: 13 residues. V lost 0 bases, J lost 1 base, and 4 bases lay in between. In germline, CDR1 is SGHRS, CDR2 YFSETQ. Here the CDR3 DNA reads TGCGCCAGCAGCTTGGATTTCCAAGAGACCCAGTACTTC. This encodes CASSLDFQETQYF.

Concerning this clonotype: The germline gene is not matched at one end of the junction; a read error may be the cause. The genes are TRBV7-9 and TRBJ1-2; TRBD1 aligns across 7 bases. CDR1 and CDR2 (germline): SEHNR, FQNEAQ (reference sequence). This CDR3 comprises 16 residues. The CDR3 spells CASSVVGGQTNYGYTF. For the CDR3, the DNA is TGTGCCAGCAGCGTAGTGGGGGGACAGACTAATTATGGCTACACCTTC.

This clonotype was seen more than once but under ten times. The V call is TRBV9, the J call TRBJ2-3; 8 nucleotides agree with TRBD2. Trimming removed 0 bases from V and 3 bases from J; junction bases left unmatched: 9. Germline CDR1 and CDR2: SGDLS and YYNGEE. The CDR3 runs 17 residues. The CDR3 reads CASSVAGSGVVTDTQYF. CDR3 nucleotide sequence: TGTGCCAGCAGCGTAGCGGGTAGCGGGGTGGTTACAGATACGCAGTATTTT.

This clonotype showed up just once. The chain recombines TRBV4-1 with TRBJ2-3; 9 bases align to TRBD2. The CDR3 spans 15 residues. The germline V gene has CDR1 MGHRA and CDR2 YSYEKL. The V segment lost 0 bases and the J segment 7 bases; nucleotides outside the gene matches: 5. The CDR3 nucleotides read TGCGCCAGCAGCCAAGATCAGGCGGGGGGGCATACGCAGTATTTT. As protein: CASSQDQAGGHTQYF.

In DNA form, the CDR3 reads TGCGCCAGCAGTCACTGGACGGGGGTGGCCTACGAGCAGTACGTC. It is translated as CASSHWTGVAYEQYV. V is TRBV23-1 and J is TRBJ2-7; possibly TRBD2 for D (6 bases). TRBV23-1 counts as an open reading frame of uncertain function. Trimming took 3 bases from V and 2 from J, leaving 14 bases between them. CDR3 length: 15 amino acids.

The chain couples TRBV29-1 to TRBJ1-2; D uncertain. Germline assignment: CDR1 SQVTM and CDR2 ANQGSEA. The CDR3 extends over 15 amino acids. V was shortened by 7 bases and J by 0 bases, with 18 bases between the two germline ends. The CDR3 sequence is CSAGEVLPANYGYTF. The CDR3, as DNA: TGCAGCGCTGGGGAGGTTCTCCCAGCTAACTATGGCTACACCTTC.

This sequence joins TRBV18 and TRBJ2-6; D is undetermined. The germline V gene has CDR1 KGHSH and CDR2 LQKENI. The CDR3 sequence is 19 residues long. The V and J ends lost 4 bases and 2 bases respectively, with 21 bases between them. CDR3 amino acids: CASSLRVSSGVAGANVLTF. In nucleotides, the CDR3 is TGTGCCAGCTCACTCAGAGTTTCCTCTGGAGTGGCTGGGGCCAACGTCCTGACTTTC.

The chain couples TRBV20-1 to TRBJ2-7, with 8 bases identical to TRBD1. The CDR3 runs to 14 residues. The trim removed 5 bases at V and 3 bases at J, leaving 9 bases unmatched. CDR1 and CDR2 from the germline V gene are DFQATT and SNEGSKA (reference sequence). The CDR3, as DNA: TGCAGTGCTTCTGGACAGGGTGGAAACTACGAGCAGTACGTC. Protein sequence: CSASGQGGNYEQYV.

The sample holds a few counts of this clonotype. One junction end does not reproduce the germline sequence, and a read error may be involved. V and J are TRBV7-7 and TRBJ2-5; a weak D match, TRBD2 (5 bases). Germline CDR1 and CDR2: SSHAT and FNYEAQ (reference sequence). The CDR3 totals 16 residues. Written as DNA, the CDR3 is TGTGCTAGCAGCTTAGTCTTGAAGCGGTACCAAGAGACCCAGTACTTC. Its translation is CASSLVLKRYQETQYF. Variable domain in full (rest from reference TRBV7-7 and TRBJ2-5): GAGVSQSPRYKVTKRGQDVTLRCDPISSHATLYWYQQALGQGPEFLTYFNYEAQPDKSGLPSDRFSAERPEGSISTLTIQRTEQRDSAMYRCASSLVLKRYQETQYFGPGTRLLVL.

This chain links TRBV29-1 with TRBJ2-7; 7 nucleotides align to TRBD1. The V gene's germline CDR1 is SQVTM and CDR2 ANQGSEA. With 6 bases clipped from V and 0 bases from J, the junction kept 11 bases outside the gene matches. The CDR3 length is 15 residues. CDR3 amino acids: CSVQAGTDSSYEQYF. The CDR3 DNA reads as TGCAGCGTGCAAGCAGGGACAGATAGCTCCTACGAGCAGTACTTC.

This clonotype came up many times. The chain combines TRBV6-2 or TRBV6-3 with TRBJ2-1, with D perhaps TRBD1 (6 bases). Germline V gene sequence: CDR1 MNHEY, CDR2 SVGEGT. This CDR3 has 17 residues. V lost 6 bases, J lost 0 bases, and 18 bases lay in between. The CDR3 region has the DNA TGTGCCAGCAGGCGAGACGTGGGACACCTCTCCTACAATGAGCAGTTCTTC. This translates into CASRRDVGHLSYNEQFF.

There are a few counts of this clonotype. The chain couples TRBV29-1 to TRBJ2-1, with 11 bases that match TRBD2. Trimming at V came to 2 bases and at J to 9 bases, leaving 6 bases not matched to a gene. CDR1 is SQVTM and CDR2 is ANQGSEA in the germline V gene. The length of the CDR3 is 14 residues. The CDR3 DNA follows: TGCAGCGTTGAACTACTAGCGGGGGCCAGTGAGCAGTTCTTC. It encodes CSVELLAGASEQFF.

This clonotype was observed many times. This chain joins TRBV5-1 and TRBJ1-1; 7 positions match TRBD1. J was trimmed by 4 bases and V by 3 bases; bases with no gene match: 6. The CDR3 has 14 amino acids. Germline V CDR1 and CDR2: SGHRS, YFSETQ. The CDR3 region has the DNA TGCGCCAGCAGCTATGGGACAGCGGGCACTGAAGCTTTCTTT. Protein product: CASSYGTAGTEAFF. The full variable domain, its missing parts supplied by reference TRBV5-1 and TRBJ1-1, is KAGVTQTPRYLIKTRGQQVTLSCSPISGHRSVSWYQQTPGQGLQFLFEYFSETQRNKGNFPGRFSGRQFSNSRSEMNVSTLELGDSALYLCASSYGTAGTEAFFGQGTRLTVV.